A single T cell receptor (beta chain) is shown here with its context. The limits of the CDR3 on the DNA are not certain, so only TCRdb's listed CDR3 is given. TCR beta CDR3 amplification used RNA transcripts. Amplification began with first-round RT-PCR using HTBI primers, then second-round multiplex PCR was performed. TCRdb analysed the multiplex PCR reads with MiXCR anew, one entry per CDR3 protein. The repertoire holds over a million distinct CDR3 sequences, with 35% to 45% as singletons. These data are taken from a study of Graves' ophthalmopathy and Graves' hyperthyroidism. Germline loops: CDR1 MGHDK, CDR2 SYGVNS. The CDR3 has 17 residues if both end residues are counted. Newly diagnosed hyperthyroidism donors, aged 18 to 65, duration under 2 months.

The rearrangement links TRBV25-1 to TRBJ2-7; the D call TRBD2 from the table was never checked on the DNA. This TCR came from an adult man with Graves' hyperthyroidism. Input material: peripheral blood or thyroid tissue (not recorded which). This CDR3 is CACSAREGLAGGTEQYF.